What follows describes a single T cell receptor beta chain. Its antigen is unidentified. The data originate from a study of shared clonotypes between healthy human individuals. Across the study: Donors consisted of two women and a few men between 18 and 49.

The ends were cut back, 2 bases at V and 2 bases at J, with 10 bases in the middle. The CDR3 loop spans 14 amino acids. In germline, CDR1 is MDHEN, CDR2 SYDVKM. Study-wide results and caveats: Sampling used blood alone; tissue repertoires probably differ.

Here immunoSEQ multiplex PCR was the method, and the copy in TCRdb shows in-frame clones only, minus some. This sample has 2 million to 2.5 million clones; 93% occur once, and the top ten carry 0.39%. Sequencing used naive CD4+ T cells from PBMCs. The subset was: CD45RA+ positively selected. The V gene is TRBV28, the J gene TRBJ2-7, with D maybe TRBD1 (5 bases). The receptor's source is a man in his late teens or twenties in good health. Some clones in this sample may be carry-over from other donors' samples. DNA for the CDR3: TGTGCCAGCAGTTTAGTACAGGAGACCTACGAGCAGTACTTC. Translation: CASSLVQETYEQYF.